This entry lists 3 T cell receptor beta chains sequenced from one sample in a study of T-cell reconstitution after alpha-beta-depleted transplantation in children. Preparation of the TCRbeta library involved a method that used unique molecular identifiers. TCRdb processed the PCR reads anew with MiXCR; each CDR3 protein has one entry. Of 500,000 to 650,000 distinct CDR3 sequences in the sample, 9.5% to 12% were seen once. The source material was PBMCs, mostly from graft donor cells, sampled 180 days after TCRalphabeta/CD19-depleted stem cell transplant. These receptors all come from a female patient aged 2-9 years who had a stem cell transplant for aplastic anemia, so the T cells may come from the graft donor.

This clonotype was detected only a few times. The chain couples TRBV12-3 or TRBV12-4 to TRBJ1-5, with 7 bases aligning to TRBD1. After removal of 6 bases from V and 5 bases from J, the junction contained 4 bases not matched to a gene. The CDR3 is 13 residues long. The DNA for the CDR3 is TGTGCCAGCAGGCCCGGACAGGATCAGCCCCAGCATTTT. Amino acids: CASRPGQDQPQHF.

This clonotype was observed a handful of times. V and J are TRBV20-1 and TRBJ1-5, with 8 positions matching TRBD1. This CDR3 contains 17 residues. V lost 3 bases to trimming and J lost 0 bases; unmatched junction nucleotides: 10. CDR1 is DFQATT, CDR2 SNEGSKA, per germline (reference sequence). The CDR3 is CSASWPGGLYSNQPQHF. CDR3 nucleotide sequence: TGCAGTGCTAGTTGGCCAGGGGGCCTTTATAGCAATCAGCCCCAGCATTTT.

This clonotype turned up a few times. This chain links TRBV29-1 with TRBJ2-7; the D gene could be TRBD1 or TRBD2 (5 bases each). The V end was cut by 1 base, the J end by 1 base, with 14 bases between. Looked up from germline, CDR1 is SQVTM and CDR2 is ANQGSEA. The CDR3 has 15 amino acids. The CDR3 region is CSVEGGDASSYEQYF. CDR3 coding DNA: TGCAGCGTTGAAGGAGGGGATGCATCGTCCTACGAGCAGTACTTC.